This TCR beta chain was profiled in a study of blood T cell repertoires in COVID-19. Study information: Acute-phase and convalescent COVID-19 samples originated in the United States, Italy and Spain.

The authors' processing: Estimates of nucleated cell counts were drawn from the amplification of reference gene primers. The repertoire was sequenced with immunoSEQ multiplex PCR; TCRdb's copy has only in-frame clones and lacks some. Clone size and the V and J calls come from that table; the DNA yielded D and trimming. The repertoire holds 75,000 to 100,000 clones, 83% seen once, with 29% in the top ten. V was pared by 4 bases and J by 6 bases, with 12 bases between. Germline V CDR1 and CDR2: LGHDT, YNNKEL (reference sequence). This CDR3 comprises 13 residues. The receptor was derived from a woman of 80 years or more with acute or convalescent COVID-19. The sample comprised peripheral blood. The rearrangement joins TRBV3-1 (or the pseudogene TRBV3-2) to TRBJ1-2, with D possibly being TRBD1 (6 bases). The CDR3 loop reads CASSLQGEHGYTF. DNA of the CDR3: TGTGCCAGCAGCCTACAGGGAGAGCATGGCTACACCTTC.